What follows describes a single T cell receptor beta chain. The antigen is unknown. This sample is part of a study of CD8 T cells in ankylosing spondylitis. 5'-RACE, quantitative and with molecular barcodes, yielded the TCR beta libraries. TCRdb itself ran the 5' RACE reads through MiXCR, one entry per CDR3 protein. The sample records about 130,000 distinct CDR3 sequences, 15% to 20% being singletons. Study-level points and caveats: Earlier studies detected some motif variants in reactive arthritis synovial fluid and blood. Reported data indicate significant enrichment of disease-linked clones within matched ankylosing spondylitis synovial fluid. Characteristic of ankylosing spondylitis blood, it appeared, was a TCR beta motif comprising several highly homologous variants. Clones linked to disease, bearing a CD8+ phenotype, were relatively rare in peripheral blood.

This TCR derives from a male donor with ankylosing spondylitis. Specimen: blood, either unsorted or a sorted T cell fraction (not recorded which).

The CDR3 protein is CASSLAFNTDTQYF. CDR3 sequence (DNA): TGCGCCAGCAGCTTGGCCTTCAACACAGATACGCAGTATTTT. This chain joins TRBV5-1 and TRBJ2-3; D not certain. The CDR3 extends over 14 amino acids. From germline, CDR1 is SGHRS and CDR2 YFSETQ. Trimming took off 0 bases at V and 2 bases at J, with 7 bases between the two ends.